Following are 23 T cell receptor beta chains from one sample sequenced in a study of T cells after yellow fever vaccination. Each CDR3 protein is one row after TCRdb ran MiXCR on the 5' RACE reads. The sample holds a few hundred thousand distinct CDR3 sequences, about 4% seen once. Sequenced material: PBMCs, taken 5 days after the yellow fever booster vaccination. All receptors come from a man younger than 35 who received the YFV17D yellow fever vaccine.

To note about this clonotype: The CDR3 ends on some other residue instead of the conserved phenylalanine or tryptophan, so this is likely a read error. The chain links TRBV2 to TRBJ1-2; 8 nucleotides match TRBD1. Germline V lookup: CDR1 SNHLY, CDR2 FYNNEI. This CDR3 contains 16 residues. V lost 3 bases, J lost 4 bases, and 10 bases stayed unmatched. The CDR3 sequence: CASSDPGTGGGYGYTL. The CDR3 DNA follows: TGTGCCAGCAGTGACCCCGGGACAGGAGGTGGCTATGGCTACACCCTC.

This clonotype was picked up a small number of times. The genes are TRBV29-1 and TRBJ2-1; 8 nucleotides align to TRBD2. The CDR3 is made up of 17 amino acids. Germline trimming cut 1 base from V and 3 bases from J; bases unmatched to any gene: 11. Per the germline V gene, CDR1 is SQVTM and CDR2 is ANQGSEA. The CDR3 DNA reads TGCAGCGTTGAAGCCCGCCTTCGGGGGGGCGACTACAATGAGCAGTTCTTC. Its translation is CSVEARLRGGDYNEQFF.

The chain carries TRBV7-2 and TRBJ1-2, with a tentative D call TRBD1 (6 bases). This CDR3 contains 15 residues. Germline CDR1 and CDR2: SGHTA and FQGNSA. Between the trimmed V and J ends, which lost 1 base and 1 base, there was a span of 10 bases. CDR3 nucleotide sequence: TGTGCCAGCAGCTTAGTTAGGGGGATTAACTATGGCTACACCTTC. Translating gives CASSLVRGINYGYTF.

This clonotype was seen only a few times. This chain connects TRBV12-3 or TRBV12-4 to TRBJ2-1, with 9 positions matching TRBD1. The V gene end was trimmed by 1 base and the J gene end by 3 bases; junction bases not matched to a gene: 1. CDR3 length: 15 residues. This CDR3 reads CASSLVDRGYNEQFF. The CDR3 bases are TGTGCCAGCAGTTTAGTGGACAGGGGCTACAATGAGCAGTTCTTC.

The chain combines TRBV4-2 with TRBJ2-5; 9 positions agree with TRBD2. The CDR3 runs 15 residues. The germline V gene encodes CDR1 LGHNA and CDR2 YNFKEQ. V was pared by 0 bases and J by 4 bases, with 3 bases of the junction left unmatched. CDR3 residues: CASSQEPAGGETQYF. The DNA for the CDR3 is TGTGCCAGCAGCCAAGAACCAGCGGGGGGAGAGACCCAGTACTTC.

This clonotype was observed a handful of times. The V gene is TRBV6-5, the J gene TRBJ2-7, with a tentative D call TRBD1 (6 bases). V was cut by 2 bases and J by 0 bases, with 11 bases left in between. CDR1 and CDR2 from the germline V gene are MNHEY and SVGAGI. CDR3 length: 15 residues. CDR3 sequence reads: CASSYGVQGSYEQYF. CDR3 coding DNA: TGTGCCAGCAGTTACGGGGTACAGGGCTCCTACGAGCAGTACTTC.

V usage is TRBV6-6 and J usage is TRBJ2-1; possible D gene TRBD2, 5 bases. CDR3 length: 15 residues. The V end lost 0 bases, the J end lost 6 bases, and 12 bases lay between the germline ends. The germline V gene encodes CDR1 MNHNY and CDR2 SVGAGI (reference sequence). The CDR3 DNA reads as TGTGCCAGCAGTTACTCCCATAATGAGGGCAATGAGCAGTTCTTC. It yields the protein CASSYSHNEGNEQFF.

This clonotype showed up many times. The chain carries TRBV3-1 and TRBJ2-5; tentative D call: TRBD1 (5 bases). The length of the CDR3 is 16 residues. Germline assignment: CDR1 LGHDT and CDR2 YNNKEL (reference sequence). With 3 bases removed from V and 6 bases from J, the gap between germline ends came to 20 bases. DNA of the CDR3: TGTGCCAGCAGCCATCGGACGCGTGCAGGGTTGAAGACCCAGTACTTC. It translates to CASSHRTRAGLKTQYF.

This clonotype was detected many times. The chain combines TRBV7-9 with TRBJ1-2; 7 bases fit TRBD1. The V and J ends lost 3 bases and 7 bases, in that order; junction bases with no gene match: 8. Germline CDR1 is SEHNR and CDR2 is FQNEAQ (reference sequence). CDR3 length: 14 amino acids. The CDR3 protein is CASSLQTGTGGYTF. DNA of the CDR3: TGTGCCAGCAGCTTGCAGACAGGGACGGGTGGCTACACCTTC.

This clonotype was seen a few times. CDR3 DNA: TGTGCCAGCAAGTTGGGACACCATAATGAAAAACTGTTTTTT. It translates to CASKLGHHNEKLFF. The chain links TRBV27 to TRBJ1-4; perhaps TRBD1 as D (6 bases). The CDR3 is 14 amino acids. The ends were cut back, 7 bases at V and 4 bases at J, with 13 bases in the middle. The germline V gene encodes CDR1 MNHEY and CDR2 SMNVEV (reference sequence). The whole variable domain, remainder taken from reference TRBV27 and TRBJ1-4, is EAQVTQNPRYLITVTGKKLTVTCSQNMNHEYMSWYRQDPGLGLRQIYYSMNVEVTDKGDVPEGYKVSRKEKRNFPLILESPSPNQTSLYFCASKLGHHNEKLFFGSGTQLSVL.

V is TRBV6-1 and J is TRBJ2-7; D call uncertain. V was trimmed by 6 bases and J by 2 bases, leaving 11 bases between them. In germline, CDR1 is MNHNS, CDR2 SASEGT. The CDR3 sequence is 13 residues long. CDR3: CASSATTAYEQYV. Written as DNA, the CDR3 is TGTGCCAGCAGCGCAACAACAGCCTACGAGCAGTACGTC.

For this clonotype: This may be a read error: a much more frequent sequence differs by one nucleotide. V and J are TRBV5-6 and TRBJ1-2; D is ambiguous. The length of the CDR3 is 13 residues. Germline-derived CDR1 and CDR2 are SGHDT and YYEEEE. CDR3 amino acids: CGSSPGFNYGYTF. DNA for the CDR3: TGTGGCAGCAGCCCGGGGTTTAACTATGGCTACACCTTC.

The chain employs TRBV7-2 and TRBJ2-7; 8 positions match TRBD1. This CDR3 is 17 amino acids long. Germline V gene sequence: CDR1 SGHTA, CDR2 FQGNSA. V was clipped by 5 bases and J by 3 bases; unmatched bases: 15. Written as DNA, the CDR3 is TGTGCCAGCAGCGGCGGCCAGGGGGCTATCGGGGGCTACGAGCAGTACTTC. It is translated as CASSGGQGAIGGYEQYF.

This clonotype was counted a few times. The chain combines TRBV6-5 with TRBJ2-3; D not certain. The CDR3 consists of 13 residues. V was trimmed by 6 bases and J by 8 bases, leaving 15 bases between them. Germline CDR1 MNHEY, CDR2 SVGAGI. The CDR3 nucleotides are TGTGCCAGCAGCCCCGGTCCGTCGGGTACGCAGTATTTT. It is translated as CASSPGPSGTQYF.

This clonotype was recorded many times. This chain links TRBV6-2 or TRBV6-3 with TRBJ2-4; 7 bases are a match to TRBD1. The length of the CDR3 is 17 residues. V shed 0 bases, J shed 0 bases, and the junction held 5 bases outside the gene matches. Looked up from germline, CDR1 is MNHEY and CDR2 is SVGEGT. This CDR3 reads CASSYSRDSVAKNIQYF. Here the CDR3 DNA reads TGTGCCAGCAGTTACTCAAGGGACAGCGTAGCCAAAAACATTCAGTACTTC.

This clonotype was counted only a few times. This chain joins TRBV27 and TRBJ1-4; D gene ambiguous. The V end lost 3 bases, the J end lost 7 bases, and 12 bases lay between the germline ends. The CDR3 totals 14 residues. Germline values: CDR1 MNHEY, CDR2 SMNVEV (reference sequence). Here the CDR3 DNA reads TGTGCCAGCAGTTTCGGGTCTTCTAGTGAAAAACTGTTTTTT. Its translation: CASSFGSSSEKLFF. Drawing the rest from reference TRBV27 and TRBJ1-4, the complete variable domain is EAQVTQNPRYLITVTGKKLTVTCSQNMNHEYMSWYRQDPGLGLRQIYYSMNVEVTDKGDVPEGYKVSRKEKRNFPLILESPSPNQTSLYFCASSFGSSSEKLFFGSGTQLSVL.

In its sample, this clonotype was seen a few times. The chain employs TRBV27 and TRBJ2-3; TRBD1 is a possible D gene (6 bases). Trimming pared 2 bases from V and 4 bases from J, leaving 10 bases between. This CDR3 region has 14 residues. Germline CDR1 and CDR2: MNHEY and SMNVEV (reference sequence). CDR3 amino acids: CASSLPGVADTQYF. CDR3 DNA sequence: TGTGCCAGCAGTTTACCAGGGGTTGCAGATACGCAGTATTTT.

V usage is TRBV6-1 and J usage is TRBJ2-7; no clear D gene. Trimming stripped 7 bases from V and 6 bases from J, with 19 bases between. This CDR3 contains 14 residues. Germline V gene data show CDR1 as MNHNS and CDR2 as SASEGT. CDR3 protein: CASITSSGRGEQYF. For the CDR3, the DNA is TGTGCCAGCATAACTTCGTCAGGCCGAGGCGAGCAGTACTTC.

This clonotype was recorded a few times. This chain joins TRBV5-4 and TRBJ1-2; D remains ambiguous. Germline V gives CDR1 SGHNT, CDR2 YYREEE (reference sequence). Trimming took off 1 base at V and 2 bases at J, with 6 bases between the two ends. The CDR3 is 13 residues long. In nucleotides, the CDR3 is TGTGCCAGCAGCTTGATAGGAAACTATGGCTACACCTTC. This gives the protein CASSLIGNYGYTF.

The table lists this clonotype with a few counts. The chain recombines TRBV7-9 with TRBJ1-4; 9 nucleotides match TRBD1. CDR1 and CDR2 (germline): SEHNR, FQNEAQ (reference sequence). V lost 5 bases and J lost 3; bases outside the gene matches: 4. This CDR3 has 15 amino acids. The CDR3 nucleotides read TGTGCCAGCAGCCTCGGGACAGGGTCTAATGAAAAACTGTTTTTT. Its protein product is CASSLGTGSNEKLFF.

This clonotype has more than one count but fewer than ten. This CDR3 reads CASSPNRETTEAFF. In DNA form, the CDR3 reads TGTGCCAGCTCACCTAACAGAGAGACCACTGAAGCTTTCTTT. V gene TRBV18 combines with J gene TRBJ1-1, with D hard to call. Germline CDR1 is KGHSH and CDR2 is LQKENI. Deletions cut 3 bases from V and 4 bases from J, with 12 bases between. This CDR3 contains 14 residues.

The sample holds a few counts of this clonotype. The chain combines TRBV6-6 with TRBJ2-3; D tentatively fits TRBD1 or TRBD2 (5 bases each). The germline V gene has CDR1 MNHNY and CDR2 SVGAGI (reference sequence). V lost 6 bases and J lost 2, with 15 bases in between. This CDR3 has 15 residues. CDR3 coding DNA: TGTGCCAGCAGACCACCGGGACCTAACACAGATACGCAGTATTTT. Protein product: CASRPPGPNTDTQYF.

The chain carries TRBV20-1 and TRBJ1-3; D is unclear. CDR1 DFQATT and CDR2 SNEGSKA come from the germline V gene (reference sequence). There are 12 residues in the CDR3. V was cut by 5 bases and J by 1 base, with 6 bases left in between. CDR3 sequence reads: CSASQSGNTIYF. The CDR3 DNA is TGCAGTGCTTCCCAGTCTGGAAACACCATATATTTT.